This T cell receptor (beta chain) was profiled in a study of shared clonotypes between healthy human individuals. Germline CDR1 MDHEN, CDR2 SYDVKM. This CDR3 is 17 amino acids long. The V end lost 10 bases, the J end lost 0 bases, and 22 bases lay between the germline ends. The protocol was immunoSEQ multiplex PCR, while the TCRdb copy is restricted to in-frame clones and leaves out a portion. Seen here are 550,000 to 700,000 clones, roughly 73% observed once, and the top ten hold under 2%. The V call is TRBV28, the J call TRBJ1-5, with D possibly TRBD1 on 5 matching bases. This TCR came from a woman under 40 in good health. Sequenced: memory CD4+ T cells sorted from blood. Subset meaning: CD45RA-negative fraction. CDR3 region: CAIQRVGWGYSNQPQHF. The CDR3 DNA reads TGTGCCATCCAGAGGGTCGGATGGGGCTATAGCAATCAGCCCCAGCATTTT. Looking up the rest from reference TRBV28 and TRBJ1-5 gives the full variable domain: DVKVTQSSRYLVKRTGEKVFLECVQDMDHENMFWYRQDPGLGLRLIYFSYDVKMKEKGDIPEGYSVSREKKERFSLILESASTNQTSMYLCAIQRVGWGYSNQPQHFGDGTRLSIL.